These T cell receptor beta chains were read from a single sample in a study of T cell repertoires in aging, cancer and after chemotherapy. TCRdb re-derived calls from the multiplex PCR reads in MiXCR, one entry per CDR3 protein. Counted here are about 3,100 distinct CDR3 sequences, 30% to 45% occurring once; the ten biggest clones make up 7.5% to 10%. Sequenced: blood. The receptors originated from a human donor with a solid tumor. Both conserved end residues are part of each CDR3.

j_call: TRBJ2-3; v_call: TRBV6-1; cdr3_aa: CASSEGWGSSADTQYF
j_call: TRBJ2-5; v_call: TRBV27; cdr3_aa: CASSLVSAGRETQYF
j_call: TRBJ2-2; v_call: TRBV29-1; cdr3_aa: CSVRTQGVSGELFF
j_call: TRBJ2-2; v_call: TRBV19; cdr3_aa: CASSSLAGNTGELFF
j_call: TRBJ2-1; v_call: TRBV6-1; cdr3_aa: CASSERVGTSGYNEQFF
j_call: TRBJ2-1; v_call: TRBV29-1; cdr3_aa: CSVGPNEQFF
j_call: TRBJ2-2; v_call: TRBV4-3; cdr3_aa: CASSFSDGRTGELFF
j_call: TRBJ2-5; v_call: TRBV15; cdr3_aa: CATSRDRSGAETQYF
j_call: TRBJ1-1; v_call: TRBV29-1; cdr3_aa: CSVVTIAEAFF
j_call: TRBJ1-1; v_call: TRBV10-3; cdr3_aa: CAISSRNTEAFF
j_call: TRBJ2-1; v_call: TRBV19; cdr3_aa: CASSPSPKGLNYNEQFF
j_call: TRBJ1-6; v_call: TRBV6-1; cdr3_aa: CASSEIRLNSPLHF
j_call: TRBJ1-3; v_call: TRBV6-5; cdr3_aa: CASSYNKRRTGDDSGNTIYF
j_call: TRBJ2-7; v_call: TRBV19; cdr3_aa: CASRLTVTYEQYF
j_call: TRBJ1-1; v_call: TRBV29-1; cdr3_aa: CSARAGGPTVAFF
j_call: TRBJ1-5; v_call: TRBV21-1; cdr3_aa: CASSNASTLWQPQHF
j_call: TRBJ2-3; v_call: TRBV6-5; cdr3_aa: CASSYYGTGGPTDTQYF
j_call: TRBJ1-2; v_call: TRBV12-3/TRBV12-4; cdr3_aa: CASSLGGGPRNYGYTF
j_call: TRBJ1-6; v_call: TRBV5-1; cdr3_aa: CASSIPGNDYNSPLHF
j_call: TRBJ2-1; v_call: TRBV5-4; cdr3_aa: CASSQGGGKSNEQFF
j_call: TRBJ1-1; v_call: TRBV6-5; cdr3_aa: CASSSRRLGTEAFF
j_call: TRBJ1-1; v_call: TRBV20-1; cdr3_aa: CSASDRGGADEAFF
j_call: TRBJ1-5; v_call: TRBV7-6; cdr3_aa: CASSGGLNQPQHF
j_call: TRBJ1-5; v_call: TRBV10-3; cdr3_aa: CAIRSLGSPQHF
j_call: TRBJ2-7; v_call: TRBV7-6; cdr3_aa: CASSLDTSGEQYF
j_call: TRBJ1-2; v_call: TRBV24-1; cdr3_aa: CATSETGVWTF
j_call: TRBJ2-7; v_call: TRBV7-2; cdr3_aa: CASSKEGLGSYEQYF
j_call: TRBJ2-5; v_call: TRBV12-3/TRBV12-4; cdr3_aa: CASSSQGGGETQYF
j_call: TRBJ1-5; v_call: TRBV6-1; cdr3_aa: CASSEEGGIYSNQPQHF
j_call: TRBJ2-7; v_call: TRBV6-4; cdr3_aa: CASSSPQGGTYEQYF
j_call: TRBJ1-1; v_call: TRBV29-1; cdr3_aa: CSVAGRMLTEAFF
j_call: TRBJ2-7; v_call: TRBV29-1; cdr3_aa: CSAKFRLAGENEQYF
j_call: TRBJ1-1; v_call: TRBV18; cdr3_aa: CASSPRDRDTEAFF
j_call: TRBJ2-1; v_call: TRBV7-6; cdr3_aa: CASSLFERGVHNEQFF
j_call: TRBJ2-4; v_call: TRBV6-6; cdr3_aa: CASSYSPGNNIQYF
j_call: TRBJ1-5; v_call: TRBV6-5; cdr3_aa: CASSRDRRYSNQPQHF
j_call: TRBJ2-3; v_call: TRBV19; cdr3_aa: CASTQRSTDTQYF